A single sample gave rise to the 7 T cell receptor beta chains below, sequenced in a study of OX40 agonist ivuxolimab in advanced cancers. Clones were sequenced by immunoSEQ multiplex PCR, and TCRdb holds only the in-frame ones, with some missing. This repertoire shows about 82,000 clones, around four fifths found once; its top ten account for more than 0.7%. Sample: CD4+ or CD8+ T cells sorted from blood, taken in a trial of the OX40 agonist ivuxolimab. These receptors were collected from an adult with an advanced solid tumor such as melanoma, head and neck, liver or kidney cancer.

CDR3 in amino acids: CASSLSGTGKGSGANVLTF. The CDR3, as DNA: TGCGCCAGCAGCTTGTCTGGGACAGGGAAGGGCTCTGGGGCCAACGTCCTGACTTTC. The chain couples TRBV5-1 to TRBJ2-6; 9 nucleotides match TRBD1. The CDR3 spans 19 residues. Germline CDR1 SGHRS, CDR2 YFSETQ. V trimming: 1 base; J trimming: 0 bases; junction bases outside the gene matches: 8.

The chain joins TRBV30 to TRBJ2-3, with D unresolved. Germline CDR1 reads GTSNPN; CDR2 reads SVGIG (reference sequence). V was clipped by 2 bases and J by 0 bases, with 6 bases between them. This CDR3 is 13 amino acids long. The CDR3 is CAWSSASTDTQYF. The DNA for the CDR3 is TGTGCCTGGAGTTCTGCTAGCACAGATACGCAGTATTTT.

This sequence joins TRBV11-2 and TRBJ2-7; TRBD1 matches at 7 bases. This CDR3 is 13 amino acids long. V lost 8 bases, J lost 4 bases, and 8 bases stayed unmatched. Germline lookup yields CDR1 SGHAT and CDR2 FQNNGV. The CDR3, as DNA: TGTGCCAGCGGGACAGAGCGGATTTACGAGCAGTACTTC. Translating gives CASGTERIYEQYF.

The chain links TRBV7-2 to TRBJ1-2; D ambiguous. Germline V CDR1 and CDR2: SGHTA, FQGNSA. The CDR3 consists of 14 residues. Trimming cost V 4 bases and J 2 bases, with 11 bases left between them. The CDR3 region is CASSWSGSNYGYTF. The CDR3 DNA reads TGTGCCAGCAGCTGGTCAGGCAGCAACTATGGCTACACCTTC.

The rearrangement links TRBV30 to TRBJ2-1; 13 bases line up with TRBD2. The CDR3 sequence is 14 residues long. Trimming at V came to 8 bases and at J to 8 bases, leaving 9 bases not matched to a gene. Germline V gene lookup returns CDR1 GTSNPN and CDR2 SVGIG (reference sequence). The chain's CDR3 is CAGSLAGGPDEQFF. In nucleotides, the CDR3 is TGTGCCGGATCACTAGCGGGGGGGCCTGATGAGCAGTTCTTC.

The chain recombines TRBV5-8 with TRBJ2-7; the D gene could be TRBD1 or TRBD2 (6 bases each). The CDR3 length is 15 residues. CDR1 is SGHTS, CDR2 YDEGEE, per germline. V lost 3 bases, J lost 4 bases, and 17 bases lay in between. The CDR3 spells CASSSPGWGAYEQYF. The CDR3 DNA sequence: TGTGCCAGCAGCTCCCCCGGGTGGGGGGCGTACGAGCAGTACTTC.

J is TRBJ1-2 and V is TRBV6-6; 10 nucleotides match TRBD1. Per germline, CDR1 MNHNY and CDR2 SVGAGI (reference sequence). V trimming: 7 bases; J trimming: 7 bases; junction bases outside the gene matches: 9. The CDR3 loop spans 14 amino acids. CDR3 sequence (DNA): TGTGCCAGCATTTCGGGACAGGGGACGGGTGGCTACACCTTC. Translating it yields CASISGQGTGGYTF.